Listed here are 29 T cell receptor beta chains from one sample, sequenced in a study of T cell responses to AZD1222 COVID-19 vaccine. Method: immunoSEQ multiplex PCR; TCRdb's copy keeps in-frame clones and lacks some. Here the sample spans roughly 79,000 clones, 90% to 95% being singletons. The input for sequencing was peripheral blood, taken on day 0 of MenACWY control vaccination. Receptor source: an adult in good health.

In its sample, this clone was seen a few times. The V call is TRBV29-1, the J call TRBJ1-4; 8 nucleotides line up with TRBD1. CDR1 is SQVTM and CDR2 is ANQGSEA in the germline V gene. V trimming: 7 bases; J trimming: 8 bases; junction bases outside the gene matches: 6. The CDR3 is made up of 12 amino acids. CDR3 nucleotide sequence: TGCAGCGGTCTGACAGGGGAGGAAAAACTGTTTTTT. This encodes CSGLTGEEKLFF.

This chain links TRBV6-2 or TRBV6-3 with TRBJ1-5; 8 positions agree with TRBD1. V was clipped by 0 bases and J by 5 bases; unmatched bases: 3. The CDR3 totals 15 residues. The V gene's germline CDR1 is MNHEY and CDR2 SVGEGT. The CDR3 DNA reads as TGTGCCAGCAGTTACTCAGACAGGGGAGATCAGCCCCAGCATTTT. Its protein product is CASSYSDRGDQPQHF.

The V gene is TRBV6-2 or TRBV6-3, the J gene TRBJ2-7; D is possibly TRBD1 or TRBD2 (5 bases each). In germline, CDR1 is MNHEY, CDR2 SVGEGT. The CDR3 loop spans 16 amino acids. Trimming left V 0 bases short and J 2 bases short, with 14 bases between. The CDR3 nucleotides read TGTGCCAGCAGTTACTCCGGGGCGGGCCCGACCTACGAGCAGTACTTC. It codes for CASSYSGAGPTYEQYF.

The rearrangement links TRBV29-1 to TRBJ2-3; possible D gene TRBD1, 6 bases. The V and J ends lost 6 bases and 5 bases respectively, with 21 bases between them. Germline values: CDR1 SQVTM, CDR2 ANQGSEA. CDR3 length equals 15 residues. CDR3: CSVDPRDKALDTQYF. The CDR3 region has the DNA TGCAGCGTGGACCCCCGGGACAAAGCACTAGATACGCAGTATTTT.

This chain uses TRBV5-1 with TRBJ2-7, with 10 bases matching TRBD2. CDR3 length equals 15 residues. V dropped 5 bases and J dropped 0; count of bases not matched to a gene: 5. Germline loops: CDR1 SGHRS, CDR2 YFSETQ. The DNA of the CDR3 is TGCGCCAGCAGACAAGGACTAGCGGCCTCCTACGAGCAGTACTTC. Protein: CASRQGLAASYEQYF.

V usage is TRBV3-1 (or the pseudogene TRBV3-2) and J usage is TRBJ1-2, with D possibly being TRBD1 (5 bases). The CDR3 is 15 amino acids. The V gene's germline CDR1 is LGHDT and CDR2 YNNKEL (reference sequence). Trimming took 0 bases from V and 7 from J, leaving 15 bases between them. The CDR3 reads CASSQEEGAGGGYTF. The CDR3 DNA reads TGTGCCAGCAGCCAAGAGGAAGGGGCGGGTGGTGGCTACACCTTC.

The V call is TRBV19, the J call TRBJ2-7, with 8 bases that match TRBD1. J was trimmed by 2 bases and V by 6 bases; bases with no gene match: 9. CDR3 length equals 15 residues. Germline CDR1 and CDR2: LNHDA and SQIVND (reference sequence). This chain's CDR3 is CASRTRTGPPYEQYF. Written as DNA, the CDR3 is TGTGCCAGTAGAACCCGGACAGGGCCTCCCTACGAGCAGTACTTC.

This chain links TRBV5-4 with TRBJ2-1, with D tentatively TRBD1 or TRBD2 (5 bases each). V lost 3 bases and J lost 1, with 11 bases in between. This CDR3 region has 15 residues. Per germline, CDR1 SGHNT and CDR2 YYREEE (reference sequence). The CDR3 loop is CASSSGTESYNEQFF. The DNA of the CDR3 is TGTGCCAGCAGCTCCGGGACGGAATCCTACAATGAGCAGTTCTTC.

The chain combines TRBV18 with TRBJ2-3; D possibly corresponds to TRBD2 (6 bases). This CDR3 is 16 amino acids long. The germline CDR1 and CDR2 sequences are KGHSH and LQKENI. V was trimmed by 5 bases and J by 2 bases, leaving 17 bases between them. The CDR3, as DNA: TGTGCCAGCTCAGGGGGACTCCTGAGCCTCACAGATACGCAGTATTTT. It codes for CASSGGLLSLTDTQYF.

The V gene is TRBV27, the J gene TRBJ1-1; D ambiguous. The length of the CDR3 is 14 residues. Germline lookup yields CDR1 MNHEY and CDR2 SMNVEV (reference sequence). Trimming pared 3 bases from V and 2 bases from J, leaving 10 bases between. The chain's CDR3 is CASSLAQLNTEAFF. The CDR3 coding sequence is TGTGCCAGCAGTTTGGCACAGCTAAACACTGAAGCTTTCTTT.

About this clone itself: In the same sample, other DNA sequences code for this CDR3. CDR3 coding DNA: TGTGCCACCAGCAGGGGACAGGAGATGAACACTGAAGCTTTCTTT. This encodes CATSRGQEMNTEAFF. V is TRBV15 and J is TRBJ1-1; 8 nucleotides match TRBD1. This CDR3 region has 15 residues. With 3 bases clipped from V and 0 bases from J, the junction kept 3 bases outside the gene matches. Germline CDR1 LNHNV, CDR2 YYDKDF (reference sequence).

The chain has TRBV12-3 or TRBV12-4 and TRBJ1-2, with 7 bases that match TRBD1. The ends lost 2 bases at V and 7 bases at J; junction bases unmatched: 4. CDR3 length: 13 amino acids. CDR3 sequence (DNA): TGTGCCAGCAGTTTAACGCCAGGGGGTGGCTACACCTTC. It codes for CASSLTPGGGYTF.

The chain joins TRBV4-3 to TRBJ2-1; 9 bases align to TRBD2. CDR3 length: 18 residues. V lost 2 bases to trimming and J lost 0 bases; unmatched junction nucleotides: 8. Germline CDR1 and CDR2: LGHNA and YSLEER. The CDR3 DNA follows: TGCGCCAGCAGCCAATCCCTAGCGGGGACGGGCTCCTACAATGAGCAGTTCTTC. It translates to CASSQSLAGTGSYNEQFF.

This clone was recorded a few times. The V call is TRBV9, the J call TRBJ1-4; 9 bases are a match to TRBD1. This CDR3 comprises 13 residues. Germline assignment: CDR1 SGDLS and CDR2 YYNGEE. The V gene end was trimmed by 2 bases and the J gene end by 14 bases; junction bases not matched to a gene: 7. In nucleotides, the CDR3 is TGTGCCAGCAGCGTTGCAGACAGGGGGGTTCTGTTTTTT. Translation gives CASSVADRGVLFF. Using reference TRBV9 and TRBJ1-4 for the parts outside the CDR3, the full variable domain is DSGVTQTPKHLITATGQRVTLRCSPRSGDLSVYWYQQSLDQGLQFLIQYYNGEERAKGNILERFSAQQFPDLHSELNLSSLELGDSALYFCASSVADRGVLFFGSGTQLSVL.

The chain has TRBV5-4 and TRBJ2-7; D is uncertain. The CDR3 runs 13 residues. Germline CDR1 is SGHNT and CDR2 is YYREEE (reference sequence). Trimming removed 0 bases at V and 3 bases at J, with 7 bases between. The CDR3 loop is CASSLDRVYEQYF. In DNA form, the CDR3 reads TGTGCCAGCAGCTTGGATAGGGTCTACGAGCAGTACTTC.

The CDR3 sequence is CASSFGQPINIQYF. As DNA, the CDR3 is TGTGCCAGCAGCTTCGGACAGCCGATAAACATTCAGTACTTC. The chain joins TRBV5-4 to TRBJ2-4; D is possibly TRBD1 (6 bases). The germline V gene encodes CDR1 SGHNT and CDR2 YYREEE (reference sequence). The CDR3 covers 14 residues. Trimming removed 2 bases from V and 6 bases from J, with 12 bases in between.

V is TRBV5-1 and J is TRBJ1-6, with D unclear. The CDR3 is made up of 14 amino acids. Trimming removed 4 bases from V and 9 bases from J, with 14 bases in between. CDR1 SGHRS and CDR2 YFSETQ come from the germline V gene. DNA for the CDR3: TGCGCCAGCAGCCAGGACCGGGAAGGTTCACCCCTCCACTTT. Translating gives CASSQDREGSPLHF.

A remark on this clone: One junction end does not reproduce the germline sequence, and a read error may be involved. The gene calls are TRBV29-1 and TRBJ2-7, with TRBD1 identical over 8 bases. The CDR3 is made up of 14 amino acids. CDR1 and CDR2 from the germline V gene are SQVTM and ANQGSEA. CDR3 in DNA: TGCAGCGTTGATTCCCGGACAGGGACCTACGGGCAGTACTTC. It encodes CSVDSRTGTYGQYF.

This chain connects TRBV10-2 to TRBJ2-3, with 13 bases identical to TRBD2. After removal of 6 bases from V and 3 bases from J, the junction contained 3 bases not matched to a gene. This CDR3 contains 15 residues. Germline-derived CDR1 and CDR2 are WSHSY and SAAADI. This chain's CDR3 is CASSGGLAGTDTQYF. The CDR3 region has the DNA TGCGCCAGCAGCGGGGGACTAGCGGGAACAGATACGCAGTATTTT.

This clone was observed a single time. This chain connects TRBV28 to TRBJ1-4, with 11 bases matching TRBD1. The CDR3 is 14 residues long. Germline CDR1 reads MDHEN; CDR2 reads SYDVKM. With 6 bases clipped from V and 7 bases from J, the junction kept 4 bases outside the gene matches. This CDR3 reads CASRRTGGGEKLFF. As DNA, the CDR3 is TGTGCCAGCAGAAGGACAGGGGGCGGTGAAAAACTGTTTTTT.

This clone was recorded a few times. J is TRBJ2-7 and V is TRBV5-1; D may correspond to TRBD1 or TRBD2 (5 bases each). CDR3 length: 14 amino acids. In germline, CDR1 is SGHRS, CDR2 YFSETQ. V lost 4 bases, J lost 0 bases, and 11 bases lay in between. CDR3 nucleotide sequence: TGCGCCAGCAGCCCGAGGGACCACTCCTACGAGCAGTACTTC. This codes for CASSPRDHSYEQYF.

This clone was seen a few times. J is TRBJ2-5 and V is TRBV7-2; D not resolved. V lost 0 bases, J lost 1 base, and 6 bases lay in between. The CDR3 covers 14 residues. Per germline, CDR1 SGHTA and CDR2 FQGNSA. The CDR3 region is CASSLARVQETQYF. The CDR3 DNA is TGTGCCAGCAGCTTAGCCCGGGTCCAAGAGACCCAGTACTTC.

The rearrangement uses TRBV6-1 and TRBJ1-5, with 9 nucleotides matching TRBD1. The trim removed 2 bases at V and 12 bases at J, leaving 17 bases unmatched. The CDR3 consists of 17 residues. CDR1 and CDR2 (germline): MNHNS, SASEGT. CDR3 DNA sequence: TGTGCCAGCAGTGAAACCCCAACACAGGGGGCGCGAGGGCACCAGCATTTT. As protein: CASSETPTQGARGHQHF.

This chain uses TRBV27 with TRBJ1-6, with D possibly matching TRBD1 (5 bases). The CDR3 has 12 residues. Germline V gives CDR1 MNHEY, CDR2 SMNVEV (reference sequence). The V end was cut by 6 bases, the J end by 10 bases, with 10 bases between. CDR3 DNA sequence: TGTGCCAGCAGGCTATGGGACTCACCCCTCCACTTT. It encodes CASRLWDSPLHF.

The CDR3 spells CASSHHQGTGREKLFF. The CDR3 DNA sequence: TGCGCCAGCAGTCACCACCAAGGGACAGGGCGTGAAAAACTGTTTTTT. The chain combines TRBV23-1 with TRBJ1-4; TRBD1 matches 9 bases. TRBV23-1 is labeled an ORF, and its function is uncertain. The CDR3 runs 16 residues. Losses at the gene ends were 3 bases for V and 7 bases for J; bases not matched to a gene: 9.

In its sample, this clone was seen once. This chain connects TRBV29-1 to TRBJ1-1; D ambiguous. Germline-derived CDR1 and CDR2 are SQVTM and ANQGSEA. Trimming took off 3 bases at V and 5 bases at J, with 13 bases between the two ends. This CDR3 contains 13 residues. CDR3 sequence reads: CSVEYSLGTEAFF. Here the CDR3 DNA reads TGCAGCGTTGAGTACTCCCTTGGGACTGAAGCTTTCTTT.

The CDR3 protein is CASSIRDYLYEQYF. DNA of the CDR3: TGTGCCAGCTCAATCCGGGACTATCTCTACGAGCAGTACTTC. The rearrangement joins TRBV18 to TRBJ2-7, with TRBD2 identical over 7 bases. The CDR3 extends over 14 amino acids. With 5 bases clipped from V and 3 bases from J, the junction kept 7 bases outside the gene matches. Looked up from germline, CDR1 is KGHSH and CDR2 is LQKENI.

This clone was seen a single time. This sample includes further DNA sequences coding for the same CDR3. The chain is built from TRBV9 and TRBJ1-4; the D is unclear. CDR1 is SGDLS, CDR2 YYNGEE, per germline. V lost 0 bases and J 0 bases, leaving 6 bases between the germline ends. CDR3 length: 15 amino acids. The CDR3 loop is CASSVGTATNEKLFF. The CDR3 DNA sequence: TGTGCCAGCAGCGTAGGGACTGCAACTAATGAAAAACTGTTTTTT.

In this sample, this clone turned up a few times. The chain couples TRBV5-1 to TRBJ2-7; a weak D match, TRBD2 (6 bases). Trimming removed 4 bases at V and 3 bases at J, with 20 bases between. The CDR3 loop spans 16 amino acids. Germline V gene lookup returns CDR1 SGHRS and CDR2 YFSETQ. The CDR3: CASSPGAGLGRYEQYF. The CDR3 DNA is TGCGCCAGCAGCCCTGGTGCGGGGCTAGGGCGCTACGAGCAGTACTTC.